These T cell receptor beta chains were read from a single sample in a study of shared clonotypes between healthy human individuals. The repertoire was sequenced with immunoSEQ multiplex PCR; TCRdb's copy has only in-frame clones and lacks some. Among 2 million to 2.5 million clones, about 95% were seen once, and the ten largest hold about 1.1%. Sample: naive CD8+ T cells sorted from blood. Every receptor here comes from a man younger than 30 in good health. Both conserved end residues are trimmed from each CDR3.

V,J,CDR3
TRBV6-5,TRBJ2-1,ASSFLDRASEQF
TRBV27,TRBJ1-2,ASSLTGTASGYT
TRBV7-9,TRBJ1-2,ASSPPGTESYGYT
TRBV15,TRBJ1-1,ATSRDRGQGLSEAF
TRBV9,TRBJ2-2,ASSVTGSWRGELF
TRBV5-6,TRBJ2-7,ASSSSTGGYEQY
TRBV7-2,TRBJ1-5,ASSFGSYSNQPQH
TRBV27,TRBJ2-5,ASSFRTGLQETQY
TRBV5-4,TRBJ2-3,ASSIGTGSTDTQY
TRBV9,TRBJ2-7,ASSVGGSRYEQY
TRBV4-1,TRBJ2-3,ASSQVPTDTQY
TRBV28,TRBJ2-1,ASSFPRSPLQGEQF
TRBV7-8,TRBJ2-1,ASSFSGGANEQF
TRBV7-9,TRBJ2-3,ASSLELWGQGLDTQY
TRBV15,TRBJ1-6,ATSTITGPSPLH
TRBV6-5,TRBJ1-5,ASSPGQGSRSPQH
TRBV4-3,TRBJ2-2,ASSQDHRTGTGELF
TRBV6-5,TRBJ1-6,ASSYGQGSSPLH
TRBV4-1,TRBJ2-1,ASSHVVLDNYNEQF
TRBV30,TRBJ2-5,AWGWTEETQY
TRBV5-1,TRBJ1-4,ASSTGTTTNEKLF
TRBV10-2,TRBJ2-7,ASSGRGSSYEQY
TRBV19,TRBJ2-3,ASSIGGSLTQY
TRBV11-2,TRBJ2-1,ASSPGLADEQF
TRBV6-5,TRBJ2-7,ASSYSTGQRTYEQY
TRBV28,TRBJ1-5,ASSLTDYSNQPQH
TRBV4-3,TRBJ2-1,ASSPSGNEQF
TRBV12-5,TRBJ2-1,ASGWGTAGGYNEQF
TRBV9,TRBJ2-7,ASSVGGSGYEQY
TRBV13,TRBJ2-7,ASSLMGSLVYEQY
TRBV5-1,TRBJ2-7,ASRLAAAYEQY
TRBV19,TRBJ2-7,ASTPLPGVWNEQY
TRBV28,TRBJ1-1,ASSLSGVNTEAF
TRBV27,TRBJ1-2,ASSPLGQAYGYT
TRBV7-6,TRBJ2-5,ASSLASTAQETQY
TRBV6-6,TRBJ2-7,ASSYSTGEGPYEQY
TRBV6-5,TRBJ2-2,ASSYDGTGELF
TRBV4-3,TRBJ2-7,ASSQDWGGSYEQY
TRBV6-6,TRBJ1-6,ASTDGGTLH
TRBV30,TRBJ1-1,AWSRGQDTEAF
TRBV7-8,TRBJ2-7,ASSLFGGQSYEQY
TRBV6-5,TRBJ2-7,ASSYNGAPYEQY
TRBV6-1,TRBJ1-2,ASSDGAFYGYT
TRBV6-6,TRBJ2-7,ASSYSLGQDYEQY
TRBV14,TRBJ2-5,ASSQEWGTLKTQY
TRBV4-1,TRBJ1-1,ASSQVGHNAEAF
TRBV6-1,TRBJ1-5,ASKIQGVLNQPQH
TRBV7-2,TRBJ2-7,ASSTTRDHYEQY